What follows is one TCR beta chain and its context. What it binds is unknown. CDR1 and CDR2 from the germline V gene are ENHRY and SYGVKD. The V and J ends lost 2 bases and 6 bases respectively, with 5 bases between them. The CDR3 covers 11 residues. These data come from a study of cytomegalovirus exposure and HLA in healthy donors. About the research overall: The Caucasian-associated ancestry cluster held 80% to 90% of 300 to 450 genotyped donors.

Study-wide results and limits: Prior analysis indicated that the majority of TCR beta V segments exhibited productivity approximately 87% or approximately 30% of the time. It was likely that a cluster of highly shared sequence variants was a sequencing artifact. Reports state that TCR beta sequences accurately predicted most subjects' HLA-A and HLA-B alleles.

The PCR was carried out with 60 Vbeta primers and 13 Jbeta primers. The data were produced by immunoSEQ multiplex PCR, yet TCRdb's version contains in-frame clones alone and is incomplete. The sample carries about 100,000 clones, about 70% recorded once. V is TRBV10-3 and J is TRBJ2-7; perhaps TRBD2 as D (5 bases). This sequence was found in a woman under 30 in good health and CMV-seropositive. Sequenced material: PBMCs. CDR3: CAISEAGEQYF. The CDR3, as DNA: TGTGCCATCAGTGAGGCGGGCGAGCAGTACTTC.